This TCR beta chain was retrieved from a study of glioma-infiltrating T cells. Findings and caveats of the study: Only very few CDR3 sequences appeared in both tissue and blood. Above-expected tissue-blood divergence occurred in all gliomas, most in low-grade ones.

Amplification of TCR alpha and beta CDR3 regions from RNA used iRepertoire nested multiplex PCR. Tissue mRNA or PBMC total RNA, roughly 100-400 ng, went into one-step reverse transcription and amplification. MiXCR, applied by TCRdb to the multiplex PCR reads, yields one record per CDR3 protein. Of 150,000 to 200,000 distinct CDR3 sequences in the sample, 32% were seen once. This clonotype was recorded many times. Its antigen is not known. The CDR3 loop spans 16 amino acids. The ends were cut back, 5 bases at V and 7 bases at J, with 18 bases in the middle. CDR1 SGHTA and CDR2 FQGNSA come from the germline V gene.

The gene calls are TRBV7-2 and TRBJ1-6; D is unresolved. This receptor was obtained from a human donor with low-grade glioma or glioblastoma, undergoing nonglioma brain surgery, or in good health (not recorded which). Sequencing used glioma tissue, nonneoplastic brain tissue, or PBMCs (not recorded which). CDR3 region: CASSPIPGGQNSPLHF. DNA for the CDR3: TGTGCCAGCAGCCCCATCCCGGGTGGTCAGAATTCACCCCTCCACTTT.